This T cell receptor (beta chain) was obtained from a study of blood T cells in healthy people across ages. The table lists this clonotype with a few counts. A second PCR, run for roughly 7 to 12 cycles, used a sample-barcoded 5' primer plus a J-beta primer mix. Using its own MiXCR run on the 5' RACE reads, TCRdb lists one record per CDR3 protein. In the table there are hundreds of thousands of distinct CDR3 sequences, 55% to 65% of which are singletons. Germline trimming cut 3 bases from V and 2 bases from J; bases unmatched to any gene: 10. CDR1 and CDR2 from the germline V gene are SGDLS and YYNGEE. The CDR3 is 18 amino acids.

Sequenced material: blood. This rearrangement joins TRBV9 to TRBJ2-6; 8 bases map to TRBD1. This receptor was obtained from a young man in good health. For the CDR3, the DNA is TGTGCCAGCAGCGCGCGGGACAGGAATTCGACTGGGGCCAACGTCCTGACTTTC. This translates into CASSARDRNSTGANVLTF.